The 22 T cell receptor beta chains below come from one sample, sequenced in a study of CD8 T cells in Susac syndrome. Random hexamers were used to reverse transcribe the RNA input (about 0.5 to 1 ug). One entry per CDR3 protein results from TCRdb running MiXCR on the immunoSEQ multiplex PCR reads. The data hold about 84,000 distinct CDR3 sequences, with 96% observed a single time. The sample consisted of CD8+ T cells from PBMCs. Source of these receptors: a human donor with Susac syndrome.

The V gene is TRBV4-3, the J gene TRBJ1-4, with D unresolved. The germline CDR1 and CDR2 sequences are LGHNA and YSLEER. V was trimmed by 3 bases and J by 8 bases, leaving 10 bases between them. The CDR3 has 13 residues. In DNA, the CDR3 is TGCGCCAGCAGCCATCGCCGGGGAGAAAAACTGTTTTTT. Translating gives CASSHRRGEKLFF.

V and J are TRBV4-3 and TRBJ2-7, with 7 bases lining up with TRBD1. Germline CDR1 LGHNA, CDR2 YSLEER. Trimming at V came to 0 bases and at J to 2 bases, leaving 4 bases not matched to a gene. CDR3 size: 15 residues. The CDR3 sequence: CASSQEQGPAYEQYF. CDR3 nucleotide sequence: TGCGCCAGCAGCCAAGAACAGGGGCCAGCCTACGAGCAGTACTTC.

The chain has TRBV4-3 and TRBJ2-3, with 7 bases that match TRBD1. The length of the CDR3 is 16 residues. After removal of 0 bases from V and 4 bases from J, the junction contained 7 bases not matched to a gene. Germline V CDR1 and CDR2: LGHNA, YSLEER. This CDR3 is CASSQDLGGSPDTQYF. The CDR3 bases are TGCGCCAGCAGCCAAGATCTAGGGGGCAGCCCAGATACGCAGTATTTT.

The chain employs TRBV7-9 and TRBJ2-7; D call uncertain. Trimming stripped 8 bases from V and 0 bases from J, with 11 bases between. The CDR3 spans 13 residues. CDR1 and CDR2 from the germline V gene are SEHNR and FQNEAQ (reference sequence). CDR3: CASEAPSSYEQYF. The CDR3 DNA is TGTGCCAGCGAAGCCCCTAGCTCCTACGAGCAGTACTTC.

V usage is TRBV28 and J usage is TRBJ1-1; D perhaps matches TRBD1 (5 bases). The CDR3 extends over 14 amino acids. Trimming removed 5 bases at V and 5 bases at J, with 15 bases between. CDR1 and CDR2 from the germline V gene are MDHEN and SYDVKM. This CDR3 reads CASSPQGTRTEAFF. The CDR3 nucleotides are TGTGCCAGCAGTCCTCAGGGTACTCGGACTGAAGCTTTCTTT.

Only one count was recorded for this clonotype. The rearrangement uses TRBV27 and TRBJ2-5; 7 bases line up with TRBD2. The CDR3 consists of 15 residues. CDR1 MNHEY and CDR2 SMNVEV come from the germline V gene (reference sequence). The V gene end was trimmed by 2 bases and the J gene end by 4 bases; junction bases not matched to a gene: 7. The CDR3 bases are TGTGCCAGCAGTTTAGATGCAGCGGGGCGAGAGACCCAGTACTTC. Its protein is CASSLDAAGRETQYF.

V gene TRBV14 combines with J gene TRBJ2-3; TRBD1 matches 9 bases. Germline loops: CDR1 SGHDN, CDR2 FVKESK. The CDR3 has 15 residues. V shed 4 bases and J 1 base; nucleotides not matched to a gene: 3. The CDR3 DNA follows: TGTGCCAGCAGCCTCAGGACAGGGGGCACAGATACGCAGTATTTT. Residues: CASSLRTGGTDTQYF.

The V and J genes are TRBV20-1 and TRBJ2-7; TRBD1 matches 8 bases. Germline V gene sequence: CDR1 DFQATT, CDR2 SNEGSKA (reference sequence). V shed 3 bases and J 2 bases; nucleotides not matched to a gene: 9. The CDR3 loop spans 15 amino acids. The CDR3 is CSARDRDKGAYEQYF. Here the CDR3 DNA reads TGCAGTGCTAGGGACAGGGATAAGGGGGCCTACGAGCAGTACTTC.

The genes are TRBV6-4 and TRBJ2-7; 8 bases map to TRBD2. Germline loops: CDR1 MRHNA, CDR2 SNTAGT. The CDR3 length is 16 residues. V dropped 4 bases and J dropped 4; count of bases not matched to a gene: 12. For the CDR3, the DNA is TGTGCCAGCAGTGTAGACCGACCAACGGGGGGGTACGAGCAGTACTTC. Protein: CASSVDRPTGGYEQYF.

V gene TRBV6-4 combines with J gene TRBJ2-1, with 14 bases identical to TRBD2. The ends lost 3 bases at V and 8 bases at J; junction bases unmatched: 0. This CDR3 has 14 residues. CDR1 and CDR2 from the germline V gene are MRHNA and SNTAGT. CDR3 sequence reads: CASSEGLAGDEQFF. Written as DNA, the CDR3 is TGTGCCAGCAGTGAGGGACTAGCGGGAGATGAGCAGTTCTTC.

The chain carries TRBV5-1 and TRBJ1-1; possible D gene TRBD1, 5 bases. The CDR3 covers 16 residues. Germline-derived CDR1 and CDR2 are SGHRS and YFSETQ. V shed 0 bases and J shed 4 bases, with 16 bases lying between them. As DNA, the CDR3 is TGCGCCAGCAGCTTGGTGGGGCTCTCCGGTGGCACTGAAGCTTTCTTT. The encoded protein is CASSLVGLSGGTEAFF.

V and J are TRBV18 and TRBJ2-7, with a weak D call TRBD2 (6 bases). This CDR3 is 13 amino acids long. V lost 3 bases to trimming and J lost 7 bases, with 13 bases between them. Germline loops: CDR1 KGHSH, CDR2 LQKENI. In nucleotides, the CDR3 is TGTGCCAGCTCACCGGGCGGGACTCTAGAGCAGTACGTC. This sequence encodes CASSPGGTLEQYV.

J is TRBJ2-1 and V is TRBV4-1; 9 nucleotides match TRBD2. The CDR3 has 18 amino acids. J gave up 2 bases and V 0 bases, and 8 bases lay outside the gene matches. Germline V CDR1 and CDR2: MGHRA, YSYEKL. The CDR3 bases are TGCGCCAGCAGCCAAGATGTAGCGACTAGCGGTACCTACAATGAGCAGTTCTTC. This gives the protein CASSQDVATSGTYNEQFF.

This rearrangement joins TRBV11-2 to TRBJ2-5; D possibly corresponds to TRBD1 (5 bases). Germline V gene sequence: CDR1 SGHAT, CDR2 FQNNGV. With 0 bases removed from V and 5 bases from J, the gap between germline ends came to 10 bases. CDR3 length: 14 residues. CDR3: CASSLEAGYETQYF. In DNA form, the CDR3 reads TGTGCCAGCAGCTTAGAGGCAGGGTATGAGACCCAGTACTTC.

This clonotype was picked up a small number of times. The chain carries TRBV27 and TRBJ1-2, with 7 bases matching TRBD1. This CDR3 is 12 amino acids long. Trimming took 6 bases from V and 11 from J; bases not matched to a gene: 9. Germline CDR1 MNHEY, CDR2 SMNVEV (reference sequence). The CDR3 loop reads CASSNTGDGYTF. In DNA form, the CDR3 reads TGTGCCAGCAGCAACACAGGGGACGGTTACACCTTC.

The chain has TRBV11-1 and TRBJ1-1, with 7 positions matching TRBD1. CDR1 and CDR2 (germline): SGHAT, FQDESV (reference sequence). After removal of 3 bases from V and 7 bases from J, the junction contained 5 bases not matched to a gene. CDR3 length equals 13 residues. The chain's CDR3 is CASSFGTAVEAFF. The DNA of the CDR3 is TGTGCCAGCAGCTTTGGGACAGCCGTTGAAGCTTTCTTT. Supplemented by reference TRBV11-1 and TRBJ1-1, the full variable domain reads EAEVAQSPRYKITEKSQAVAFWCDPISGHATLYWYRQILGQGPELLVQFQDESVVDDSQLPKDRFSAERLKGVDSTLKIQPAELGDSAMYLCASSFGTAVEAFFGQGTRLTVV.

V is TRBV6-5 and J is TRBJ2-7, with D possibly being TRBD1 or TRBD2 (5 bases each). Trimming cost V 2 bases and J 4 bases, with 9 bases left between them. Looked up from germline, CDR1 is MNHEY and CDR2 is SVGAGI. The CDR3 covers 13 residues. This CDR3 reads CASSYGDGYEQYV. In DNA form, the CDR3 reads TGTGCCAGCAGTTACGGGGACGGATACGAGCAGTACGTC.

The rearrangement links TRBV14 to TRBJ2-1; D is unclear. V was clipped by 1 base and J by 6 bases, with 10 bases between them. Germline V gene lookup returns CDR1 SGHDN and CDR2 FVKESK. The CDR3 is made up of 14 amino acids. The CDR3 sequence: CASSQVGYSNEQFF. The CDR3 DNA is TGTGCCAGCAGCCAAGTGGGCTACTCCAATGAGCAGTTCTTC.

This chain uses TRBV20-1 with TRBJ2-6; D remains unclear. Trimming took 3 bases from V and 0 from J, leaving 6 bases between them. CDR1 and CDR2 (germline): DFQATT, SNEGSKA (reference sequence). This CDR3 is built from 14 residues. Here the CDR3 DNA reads TGCAGTGCTAGTAATCGCTCTGGGGCCAACGTCCTGACTTTC. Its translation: CSASNRSGANVLTF.

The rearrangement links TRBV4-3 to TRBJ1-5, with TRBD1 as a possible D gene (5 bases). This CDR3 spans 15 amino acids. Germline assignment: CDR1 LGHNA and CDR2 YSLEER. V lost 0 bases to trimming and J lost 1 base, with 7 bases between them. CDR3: CASSQDGDSNQPQHF. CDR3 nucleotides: TGCGCCAGCAGCCAAGATGGGGACAGCAATCAGCCCCAGCATTTT.

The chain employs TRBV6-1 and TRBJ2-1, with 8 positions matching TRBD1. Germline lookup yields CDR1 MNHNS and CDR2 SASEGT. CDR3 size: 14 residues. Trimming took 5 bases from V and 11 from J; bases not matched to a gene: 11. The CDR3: CASSPAPDRAKQFF. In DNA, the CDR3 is TGTGCCAGCAGTCCAGCCCCGGACAGGGCAAAGCAGTTCTTC.

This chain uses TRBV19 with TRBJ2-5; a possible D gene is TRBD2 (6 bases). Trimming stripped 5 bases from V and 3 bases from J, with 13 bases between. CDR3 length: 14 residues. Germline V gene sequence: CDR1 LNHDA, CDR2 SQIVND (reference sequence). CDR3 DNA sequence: TGTGCCAGTAGTCCTGTGGAGGGAGAAGAGACCCAGTACTTC. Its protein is CASSPVEGEETQYF. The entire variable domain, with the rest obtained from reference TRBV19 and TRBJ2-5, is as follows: DGGITQSPKYLFRKEGQNVTLSCEQNLNHDAMYWYRQDPGQGLRLIYYSQIVNDFQKGDIAEGYSVSREKKESFPLTVTSAQKNPTAFYLCASSPVEGEETQYFGPGTRLLVL.